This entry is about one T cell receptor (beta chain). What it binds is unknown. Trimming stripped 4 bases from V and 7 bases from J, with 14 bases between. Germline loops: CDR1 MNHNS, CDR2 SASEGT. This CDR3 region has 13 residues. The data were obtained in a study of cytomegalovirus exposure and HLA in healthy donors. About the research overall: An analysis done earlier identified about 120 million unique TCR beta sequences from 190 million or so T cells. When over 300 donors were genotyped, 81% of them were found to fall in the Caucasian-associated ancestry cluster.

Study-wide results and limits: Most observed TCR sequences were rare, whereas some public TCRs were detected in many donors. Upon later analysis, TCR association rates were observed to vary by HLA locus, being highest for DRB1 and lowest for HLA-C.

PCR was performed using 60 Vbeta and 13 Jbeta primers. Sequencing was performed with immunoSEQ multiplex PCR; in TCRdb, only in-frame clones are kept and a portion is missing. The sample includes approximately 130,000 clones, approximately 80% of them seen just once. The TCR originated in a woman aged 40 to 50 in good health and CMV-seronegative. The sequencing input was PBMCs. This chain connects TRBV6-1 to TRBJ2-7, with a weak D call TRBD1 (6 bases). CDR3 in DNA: TGTGCCAGCAGTGGCACAGGGATCGGGGAGCAGTACTTC. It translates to CASSGTGIGEQYF.